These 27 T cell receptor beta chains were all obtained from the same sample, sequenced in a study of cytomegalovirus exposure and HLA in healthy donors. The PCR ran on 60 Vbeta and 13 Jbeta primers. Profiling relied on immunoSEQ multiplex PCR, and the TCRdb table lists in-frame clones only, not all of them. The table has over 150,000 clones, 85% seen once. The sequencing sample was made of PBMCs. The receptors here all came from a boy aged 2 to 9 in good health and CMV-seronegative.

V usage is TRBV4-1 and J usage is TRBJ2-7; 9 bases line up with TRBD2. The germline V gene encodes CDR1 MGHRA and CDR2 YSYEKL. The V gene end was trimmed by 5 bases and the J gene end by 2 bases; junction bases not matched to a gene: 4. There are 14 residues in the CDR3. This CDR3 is CASSTSGRPYEQYF. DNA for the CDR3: TGCGCCAGCAGCACCAGCGGGAGGCCCTACGAGCAGTACTTC.

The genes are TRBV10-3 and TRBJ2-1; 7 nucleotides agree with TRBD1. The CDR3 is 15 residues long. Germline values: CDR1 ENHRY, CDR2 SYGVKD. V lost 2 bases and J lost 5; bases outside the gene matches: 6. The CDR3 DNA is TGTGCCATCAGTGAGCCGCAAGGGACAGACAATGAGCAGTTCTTC. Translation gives CAISEPQGTDNEQFF.

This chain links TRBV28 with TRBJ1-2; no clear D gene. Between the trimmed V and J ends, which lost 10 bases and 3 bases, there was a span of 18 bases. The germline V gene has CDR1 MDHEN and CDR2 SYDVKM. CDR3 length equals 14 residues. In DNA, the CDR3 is TGTGCCACCTTCTCGGGAGGCAGTGACTATGGCTACACCTTC. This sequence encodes CATFSGGSDYGYTF.

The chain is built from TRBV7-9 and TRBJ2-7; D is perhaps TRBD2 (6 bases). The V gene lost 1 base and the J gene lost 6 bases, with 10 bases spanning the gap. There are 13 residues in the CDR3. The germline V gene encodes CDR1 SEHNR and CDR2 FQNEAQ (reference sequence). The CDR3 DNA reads TGTGCCAGCAGCTTAGAGGAGGGTAGCGAGCAGTACTTC. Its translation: CASSLEEGSEQYF.

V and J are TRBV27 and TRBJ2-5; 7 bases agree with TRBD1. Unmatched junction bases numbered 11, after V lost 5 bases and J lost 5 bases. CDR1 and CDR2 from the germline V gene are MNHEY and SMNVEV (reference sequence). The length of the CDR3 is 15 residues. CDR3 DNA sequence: TGTGCCAGCAGTGCACAAAGGGGGCAGGCGGAGACCCAGTACTTC. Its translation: CASSAQRGQAETQYF.

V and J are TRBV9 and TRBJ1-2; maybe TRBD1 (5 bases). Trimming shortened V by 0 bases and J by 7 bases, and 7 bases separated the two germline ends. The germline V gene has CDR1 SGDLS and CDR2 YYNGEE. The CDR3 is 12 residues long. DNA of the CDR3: TGTGCCAGCAGCGTAGCGGGGGTTGGCTACACCTTC. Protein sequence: CASSVAGVGYTF.

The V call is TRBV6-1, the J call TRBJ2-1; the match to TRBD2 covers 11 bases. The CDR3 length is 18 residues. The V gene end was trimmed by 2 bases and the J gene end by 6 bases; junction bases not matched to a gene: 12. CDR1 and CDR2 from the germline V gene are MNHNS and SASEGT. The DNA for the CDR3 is TGTGCCAGCAGTGAATTGGGACTAGCGGTTGGTACGTCCAATGAGCAGTTCTTC. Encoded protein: CASSELGLAVGTSNEQFF.

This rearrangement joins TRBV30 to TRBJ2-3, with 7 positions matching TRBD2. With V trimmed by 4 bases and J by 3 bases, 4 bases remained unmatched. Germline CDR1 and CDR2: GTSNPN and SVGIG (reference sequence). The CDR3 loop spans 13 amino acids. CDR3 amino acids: CAWTGGGTDTQYF. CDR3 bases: TGTGCCTGGACGGGCGGGGGTACAGATACGCAGTATTTT.

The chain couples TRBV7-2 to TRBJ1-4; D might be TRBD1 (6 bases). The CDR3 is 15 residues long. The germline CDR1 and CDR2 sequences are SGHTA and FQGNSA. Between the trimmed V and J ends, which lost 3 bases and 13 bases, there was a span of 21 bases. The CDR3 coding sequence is TGTGCCAGCAGCTTTTATCAGGGGAAAACGATGGGACTGTTTTTT. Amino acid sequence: CASSFYQGKTMGLFF.

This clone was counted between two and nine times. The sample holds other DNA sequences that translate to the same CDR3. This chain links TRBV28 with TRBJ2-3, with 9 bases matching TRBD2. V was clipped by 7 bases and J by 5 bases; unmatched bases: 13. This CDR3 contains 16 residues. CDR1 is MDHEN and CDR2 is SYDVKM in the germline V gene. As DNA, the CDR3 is TGTGCCAGCACCCCCGGAGCGGGAGGCAATGGAGATACGCAGTATTTT. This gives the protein CASTPGAGGNGDTQYF.

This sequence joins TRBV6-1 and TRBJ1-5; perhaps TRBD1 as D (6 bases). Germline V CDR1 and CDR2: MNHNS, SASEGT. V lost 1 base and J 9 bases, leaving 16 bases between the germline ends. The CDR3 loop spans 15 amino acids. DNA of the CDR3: TGTGCCAGCAGTGAAGGGAACAGGGCGAGTCGGCCCCAGCATTTT. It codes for CASSEGNRASRPQHF.

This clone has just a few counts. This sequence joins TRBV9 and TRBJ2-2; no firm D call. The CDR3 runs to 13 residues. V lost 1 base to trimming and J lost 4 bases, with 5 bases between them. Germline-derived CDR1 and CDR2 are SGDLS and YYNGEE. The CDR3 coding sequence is TGTGCCAGCAGCGTACGGGTCACCGGGGAGCTGTTTTTT. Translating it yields CASSVRVTGELFF.

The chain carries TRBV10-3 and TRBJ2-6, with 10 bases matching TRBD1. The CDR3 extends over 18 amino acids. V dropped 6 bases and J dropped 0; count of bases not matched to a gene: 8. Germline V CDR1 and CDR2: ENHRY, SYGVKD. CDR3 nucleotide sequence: TGTGCCATCAGGGGAAAGACAGGGGGCGCCTCTGGGGCCAACGTCCTGACTTTC. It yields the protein CAIRGKTGGASGANVLTF.

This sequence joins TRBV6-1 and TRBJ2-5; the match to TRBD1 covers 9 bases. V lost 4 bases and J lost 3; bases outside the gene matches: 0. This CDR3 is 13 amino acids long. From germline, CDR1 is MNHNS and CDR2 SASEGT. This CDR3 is CASSGDREETQYF. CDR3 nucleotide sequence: TGTGCCAGCAGTGGGGACAGGGAAGAGACCCAGTACTTC.

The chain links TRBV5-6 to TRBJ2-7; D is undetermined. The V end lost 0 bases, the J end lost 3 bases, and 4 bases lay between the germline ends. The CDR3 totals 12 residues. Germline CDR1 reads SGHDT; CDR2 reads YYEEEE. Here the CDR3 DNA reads TGTGCCAGCAGCTTGGGGGGCTACGAGCAGTACGTC. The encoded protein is CASSLGGYEQYV.

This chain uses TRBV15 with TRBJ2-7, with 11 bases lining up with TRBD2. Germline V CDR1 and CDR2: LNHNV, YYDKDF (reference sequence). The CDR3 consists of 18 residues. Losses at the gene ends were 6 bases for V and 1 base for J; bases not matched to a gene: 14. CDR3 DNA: TGTGCCACCAGTCCCAACAGGGGACTAGCGGACCCTTCCTACGAGCAGTACTTC. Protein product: CATSPNRGLADPSYEQYF.

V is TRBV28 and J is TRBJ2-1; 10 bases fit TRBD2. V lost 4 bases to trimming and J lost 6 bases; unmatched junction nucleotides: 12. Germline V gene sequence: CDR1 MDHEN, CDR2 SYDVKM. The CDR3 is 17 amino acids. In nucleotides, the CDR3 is TGTGCCAGCAGTTCCCCCCGCCTAGCGGGAGTTGGCAATGAGCAGTTCTTC. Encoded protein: CASSSPRLAGVGNEQFF.

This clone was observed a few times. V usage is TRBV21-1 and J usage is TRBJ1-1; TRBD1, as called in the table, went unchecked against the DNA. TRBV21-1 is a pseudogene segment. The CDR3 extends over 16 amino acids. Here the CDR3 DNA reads TGTGCCAGCAGCAAAAGAGGGACACCGATGAACACTGAAGCTTTCTTT. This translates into CASSKRGTPMNTEAFF.

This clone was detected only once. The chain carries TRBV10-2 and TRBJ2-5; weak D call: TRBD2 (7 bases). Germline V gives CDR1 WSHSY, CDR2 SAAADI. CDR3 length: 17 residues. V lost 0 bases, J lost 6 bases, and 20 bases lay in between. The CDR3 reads CASSESGEGESKKTQYF. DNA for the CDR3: TGCGCCAGCAGTGAGTCGGGGGAGGGGGAAAGTAAAAAGACCCAGTACTTC.

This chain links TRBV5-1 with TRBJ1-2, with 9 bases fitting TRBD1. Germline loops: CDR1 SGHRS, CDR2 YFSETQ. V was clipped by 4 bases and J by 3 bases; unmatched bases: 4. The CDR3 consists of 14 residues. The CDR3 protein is CASSPRQGDYGYTF. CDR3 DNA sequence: TGCGCCAGCAGCCCAAGACAGGGGGACTATGGCTACACCTTC. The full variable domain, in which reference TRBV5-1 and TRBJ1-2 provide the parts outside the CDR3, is KAGVTQTPRYLIKTRGQQVTLSCSPISGHRSVSWYQQTPGQGLQFLFEYFSETQRNKGNFPGRFSGRQFSNSRSEMNVSTLELGDSALYLCASSPRQGDYGYTFGSGTRLTVV.

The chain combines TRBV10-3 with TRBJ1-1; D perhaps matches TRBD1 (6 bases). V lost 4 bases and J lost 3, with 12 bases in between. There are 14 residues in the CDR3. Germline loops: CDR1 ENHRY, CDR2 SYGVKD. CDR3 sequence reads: CAISGGLWYTEAFF. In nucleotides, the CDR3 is TGTGCCATCAGTGGGGGGCTCTGGTACACTGAAGCTTTCTTT.

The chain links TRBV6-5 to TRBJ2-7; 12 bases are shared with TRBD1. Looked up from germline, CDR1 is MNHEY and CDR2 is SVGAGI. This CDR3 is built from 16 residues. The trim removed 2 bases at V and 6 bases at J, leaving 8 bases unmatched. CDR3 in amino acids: CASSYPTGTGGGEQYF. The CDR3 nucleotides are TGTGCCAGCAGTTACCCTACCGGGACAGGGGGCGGCGAGCAGTACTTC.

CDR3 bases: TGCGCCAGCAGCCAGAAGACAGGCCCTCGGCAATCGGCCCAGCATTTT. Its protein product is CASSQKTGPRQSAQHF. The rearrangement links TRBV4-1 to TRBJ1-5; possibly TRBD1 for D (6 bases). Germline CDR1 and CDR2: MGHRA and YSYEKL. CDR3 length equals 16 residues. V lost 3 bases to trimming and J lost 11 bases, with 23 bases between them.

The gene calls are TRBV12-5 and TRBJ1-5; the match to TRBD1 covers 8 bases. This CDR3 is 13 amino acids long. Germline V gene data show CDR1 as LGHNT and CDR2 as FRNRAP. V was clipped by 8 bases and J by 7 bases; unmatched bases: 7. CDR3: CASFGQGDQPQHF. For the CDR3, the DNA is TGTGCTAGTTTTGGACAGGGCGACCAGCCCCAGCATTTT.

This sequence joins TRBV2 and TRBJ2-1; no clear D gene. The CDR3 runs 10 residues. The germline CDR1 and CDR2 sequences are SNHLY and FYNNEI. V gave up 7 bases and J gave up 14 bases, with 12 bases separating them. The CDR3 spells CASTRPSKFF. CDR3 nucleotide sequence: TGTGCCAGCACCCGCCCTAGTAAGTTCTTC.

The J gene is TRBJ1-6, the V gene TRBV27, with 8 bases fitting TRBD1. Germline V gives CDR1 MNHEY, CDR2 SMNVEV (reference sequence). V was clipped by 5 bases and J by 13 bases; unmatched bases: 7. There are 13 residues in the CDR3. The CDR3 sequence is CASSNRGGVPLHF. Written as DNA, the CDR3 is TGTGCCAGCAGTAACAGGGGGGGAGTTCCCCTCCACTTT.

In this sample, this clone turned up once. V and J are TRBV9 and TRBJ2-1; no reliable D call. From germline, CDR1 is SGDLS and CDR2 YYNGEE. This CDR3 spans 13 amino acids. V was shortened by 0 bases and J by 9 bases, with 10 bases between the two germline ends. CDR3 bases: TGTGCCAGCAGCGTAGGAGCCACGGGTGAGCAGTTCTTC. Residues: CASSVGATGEQFF.